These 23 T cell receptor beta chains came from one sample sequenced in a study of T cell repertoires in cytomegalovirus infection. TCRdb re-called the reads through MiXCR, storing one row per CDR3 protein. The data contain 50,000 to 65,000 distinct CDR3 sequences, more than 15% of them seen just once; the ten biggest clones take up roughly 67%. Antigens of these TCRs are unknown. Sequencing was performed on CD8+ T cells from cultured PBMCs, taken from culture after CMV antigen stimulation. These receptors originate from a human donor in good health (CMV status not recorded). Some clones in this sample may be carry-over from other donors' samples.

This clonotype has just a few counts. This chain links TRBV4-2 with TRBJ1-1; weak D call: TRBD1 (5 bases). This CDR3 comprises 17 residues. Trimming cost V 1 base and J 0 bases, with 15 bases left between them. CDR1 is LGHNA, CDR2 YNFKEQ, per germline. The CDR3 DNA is TGTGCCAGCAGCCAAGTGTCCCGAGGGGACCTGAACACTGAAGCTTTCTTT. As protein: CASSQVSRGDLNTEAFF.

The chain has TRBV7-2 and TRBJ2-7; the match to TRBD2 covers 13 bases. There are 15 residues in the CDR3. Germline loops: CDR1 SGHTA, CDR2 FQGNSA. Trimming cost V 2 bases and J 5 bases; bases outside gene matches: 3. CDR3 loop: CASSLKTSGRHEQYF. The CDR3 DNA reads TGTGCCAGCAGCTTAAAGACTAGCGGGAGGCACGAGCAGTACTTC.

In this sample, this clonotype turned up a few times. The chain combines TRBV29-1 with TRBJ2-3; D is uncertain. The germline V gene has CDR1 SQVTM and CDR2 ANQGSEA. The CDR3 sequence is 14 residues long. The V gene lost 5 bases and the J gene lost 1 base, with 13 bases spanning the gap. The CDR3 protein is CSVRTASGTDTQYF. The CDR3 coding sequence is TGCAGCGTTAGAACCGCTTCGGGCACAGATACGCAGTATTTT.

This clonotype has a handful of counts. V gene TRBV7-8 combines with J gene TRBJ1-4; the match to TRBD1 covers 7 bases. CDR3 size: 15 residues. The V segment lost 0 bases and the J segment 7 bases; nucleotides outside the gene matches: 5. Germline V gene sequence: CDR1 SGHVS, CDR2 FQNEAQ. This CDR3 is CASSLAWQGGEKLFF. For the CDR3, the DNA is TGTGCCAGCAGCTTAGCTTGGCAGGGGGGTGAAAAACTGTTTTTT.

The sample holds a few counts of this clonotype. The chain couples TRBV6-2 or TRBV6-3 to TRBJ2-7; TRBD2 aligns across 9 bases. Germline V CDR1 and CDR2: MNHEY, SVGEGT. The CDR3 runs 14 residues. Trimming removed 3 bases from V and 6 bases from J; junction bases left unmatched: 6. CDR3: CASSYSPSGAEQYF. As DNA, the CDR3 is TGTGCCAGCAGTTATTCCCCTAGCGGGGCCGAGCAGTACTTC.

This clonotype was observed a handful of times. The CDR3 spells CASSLGTGTGTYGYTF. The CDR3 DNA reads TGTGCCAGCAGCTTAGGGACCGGGACAGGGACTTATGGCTACACCTTC. The V and J genes are TRBV7-9 and TRBJ1-2; 9 nucleotides agree with TRBD1. The V segment lost 1 base and the J segment 5 bases; nucleotides outside the gene matches: 8. There are 16 residues in the CDR3. Germline loops: CDR1 SEHNR, CDR2 FQNEAQ (reference sequence). Full variable domain (missing parts from reference TRBV7-9 and TRBJ1-2): DTGVSQNPRHKITKRGQNVTFRCDPISEHNRLYWYRQTLGQGPEFLTYFQNEAQLEKSRLLSDRFSAERPKGSFSTLEIQRTEQGDSAMYLCASSLGTGTGTYGYTFGSGTRLTVV.

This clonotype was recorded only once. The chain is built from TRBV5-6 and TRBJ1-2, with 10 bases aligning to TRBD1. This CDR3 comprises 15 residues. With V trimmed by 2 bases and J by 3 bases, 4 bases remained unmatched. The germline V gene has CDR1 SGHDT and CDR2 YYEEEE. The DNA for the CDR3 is TGTGCCAGCAGCTTTGGGACAGGGGCCGACTATGGCTACACCTTC. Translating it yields CASSFGTGADYGYTF.

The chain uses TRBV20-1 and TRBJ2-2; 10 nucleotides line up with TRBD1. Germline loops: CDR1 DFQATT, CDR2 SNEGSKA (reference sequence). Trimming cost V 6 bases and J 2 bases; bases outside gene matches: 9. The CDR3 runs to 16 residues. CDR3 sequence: CSALARDRGNTGELFF. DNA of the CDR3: TGCAGTGCCCTTGCCCGGGACAGGGGTAACACCGGGGAGCTGTTTTTT.

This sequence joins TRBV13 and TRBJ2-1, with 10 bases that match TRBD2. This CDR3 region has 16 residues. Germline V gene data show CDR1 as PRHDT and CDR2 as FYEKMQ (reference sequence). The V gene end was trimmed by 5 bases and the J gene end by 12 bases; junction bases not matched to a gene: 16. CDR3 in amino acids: CASSPPEKRGGPGQFF. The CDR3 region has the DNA TGTGCCAGCAGCCCCCCTGAAAAGCGGGGGGGGCCGGGGCAGTTCTTC.

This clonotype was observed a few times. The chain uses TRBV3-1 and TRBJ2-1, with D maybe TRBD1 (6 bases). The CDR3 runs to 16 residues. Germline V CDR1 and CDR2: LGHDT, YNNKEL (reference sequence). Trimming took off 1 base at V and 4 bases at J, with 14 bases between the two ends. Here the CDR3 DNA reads TGTGCCAGCAGCCAAGTCCAGGGGTACACGTACAATGAGCAGTTCTTC. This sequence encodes CASSQVQGYTYNEQFF.

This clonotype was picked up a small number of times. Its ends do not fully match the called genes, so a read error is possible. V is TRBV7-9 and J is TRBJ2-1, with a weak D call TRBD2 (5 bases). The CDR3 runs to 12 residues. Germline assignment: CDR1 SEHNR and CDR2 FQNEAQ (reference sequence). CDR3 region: CASSIARNEQFF. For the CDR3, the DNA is TGTGCCAGCAGCATAGCGAGGAATGAGCAGTTCTTC.

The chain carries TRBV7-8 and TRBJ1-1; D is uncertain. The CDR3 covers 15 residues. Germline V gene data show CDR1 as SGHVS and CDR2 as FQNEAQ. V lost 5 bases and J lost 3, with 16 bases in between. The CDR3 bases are TGTGCCAGCAGCCTAAGGACCCCGGCGGACACTGAAGCTTTCTTT. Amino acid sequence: CASSLRTPADTEAFF.

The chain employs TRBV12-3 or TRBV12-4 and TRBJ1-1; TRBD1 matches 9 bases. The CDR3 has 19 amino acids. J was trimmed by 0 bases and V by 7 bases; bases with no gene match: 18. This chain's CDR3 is CASNLKQGALTRMNTEAFF. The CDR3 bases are TGTGCCAGCAATCTAAAACAGGGGGCCCTGACTCGGATGAACACTGAAGCTTTCTTT.

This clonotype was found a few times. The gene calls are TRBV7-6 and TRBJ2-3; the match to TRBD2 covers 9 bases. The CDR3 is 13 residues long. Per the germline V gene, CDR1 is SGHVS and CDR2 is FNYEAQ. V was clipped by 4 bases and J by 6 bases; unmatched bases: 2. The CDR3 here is CASSSRGGDTQYF. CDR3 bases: TGTGCCAGCAGCTCGCGGGGGGGGGATACGCAGTATTTT.

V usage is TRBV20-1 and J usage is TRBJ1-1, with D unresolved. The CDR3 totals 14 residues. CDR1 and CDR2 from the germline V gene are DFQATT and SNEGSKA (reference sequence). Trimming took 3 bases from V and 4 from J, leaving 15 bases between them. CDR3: CSASLRGPSTEAFF. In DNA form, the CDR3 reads TGCAGTGCTAGCCTAAGAGGGCCCTCCACTGAAGCTTTCTTT.

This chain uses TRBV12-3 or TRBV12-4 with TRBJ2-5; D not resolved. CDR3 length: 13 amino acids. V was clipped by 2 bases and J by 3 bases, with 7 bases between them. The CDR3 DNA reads TGTGCCAGCAGTTTAACAGATAAAGAGACCCAGTACTTC. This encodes CASSLTDKETQYF.

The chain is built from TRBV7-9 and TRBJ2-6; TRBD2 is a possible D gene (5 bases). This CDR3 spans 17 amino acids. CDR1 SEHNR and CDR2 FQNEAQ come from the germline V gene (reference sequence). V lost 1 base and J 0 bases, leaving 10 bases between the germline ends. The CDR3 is CASSLGSALSGANVLTF. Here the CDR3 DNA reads TGTGCCAGCAGCTTAGGTAGCGCCCTCTCTGGGGCCAACGTCCTGACTTTC.

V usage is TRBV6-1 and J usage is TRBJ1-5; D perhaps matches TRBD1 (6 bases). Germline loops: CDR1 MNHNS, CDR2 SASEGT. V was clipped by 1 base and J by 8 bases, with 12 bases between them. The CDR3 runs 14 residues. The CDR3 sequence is CASSEGRGPEPQHF. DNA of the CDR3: TGTGCCAGCAGTGAAGGCAGGGGACCTGAGCCCCAGCATTTT.

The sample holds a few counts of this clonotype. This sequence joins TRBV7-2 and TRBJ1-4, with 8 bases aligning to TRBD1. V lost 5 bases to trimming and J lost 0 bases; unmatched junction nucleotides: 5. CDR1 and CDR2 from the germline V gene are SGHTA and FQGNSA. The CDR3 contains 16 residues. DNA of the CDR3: TGTGCCAGCAGCCGGACAGGGCCTGCAACTAATGAAAAACTGTTTTTT. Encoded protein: CASSRTGPATNEKLFF.

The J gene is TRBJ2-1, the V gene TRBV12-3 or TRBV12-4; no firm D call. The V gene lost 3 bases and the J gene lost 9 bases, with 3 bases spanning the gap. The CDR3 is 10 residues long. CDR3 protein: CASSFREQFF. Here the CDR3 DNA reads TGTGCCAGCAGTTTCCGTGAGCAGTTCTTC.

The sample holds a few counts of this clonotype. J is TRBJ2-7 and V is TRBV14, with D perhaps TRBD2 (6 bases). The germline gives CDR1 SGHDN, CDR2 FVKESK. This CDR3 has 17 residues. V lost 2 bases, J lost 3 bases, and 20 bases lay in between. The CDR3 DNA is TGTGCCAGCAGCCAACCGACCCCAAGGCGGGGAAGCTACGAGCAGTACTTC. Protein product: CASSQPTPRRGSYEQYF.

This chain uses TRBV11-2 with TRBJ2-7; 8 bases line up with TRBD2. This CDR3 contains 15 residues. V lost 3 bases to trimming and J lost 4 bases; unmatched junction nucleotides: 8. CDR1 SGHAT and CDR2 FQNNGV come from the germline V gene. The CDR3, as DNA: TGTGCCAGCAGCTTGGGGAGACTAGCGCGGTACGAGCAGTACTTC. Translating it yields CASSLGRLARYEQYF.

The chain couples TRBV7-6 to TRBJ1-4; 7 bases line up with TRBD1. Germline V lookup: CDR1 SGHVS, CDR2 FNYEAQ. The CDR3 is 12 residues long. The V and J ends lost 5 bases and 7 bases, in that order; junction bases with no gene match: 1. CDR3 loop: CASSGTVEKLFF. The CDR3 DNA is TGTGCCAGCAGCGGGACAGTTGAAAAACTGTTTTTT.